Shown below are 5 T cell receptor beta chains from a single sample sequenced in a study of Tregs in tolerant kidney transplant recipients (dated by TCRdb to between 2018 and 2021). The sample's time point label, in plain terms: 6 months after combined kidney and bone marrow transplant. Transplants used related donors with nonmyeloablative bone marrow transplantation; mixed chimerism was transient in the human trials. Library preparation employed the immunoSEQ multiplex PCR assay. The source is immuneACCESS, and TCRdb retained only in-frame sequences with V and J called. Part of the clones is not carried over; for the studies checked, unresolved V genes explain less than half of this, and the remainder is unexplained. The sample table contains roughly 20,000 clones; only one count was recorded for about 84% of them. Of the sample, more than 20% is held by the ten largest clones. The sequences come from CD8+ T cells from blood (PBMCs), collected 6 months after the transplant. Receptors originate from a human patient who received a combined kidney and bone marrow transplant. After a transplant, some T cells may be the graft donor's own cells.

J is TRBJ2-5 and V is TRBV4-3; 7 nucleotides align to TRBD1. The tail of the sequence fits TRBJ2-7 better, so the J call may be wrong. Germline V gene sequence: CDR1 LGHNA, CDR2 YSLEER. The CDR3 covers 15 residues. The CDR3 DNA is TGCGCCAGCAGCCAGGGAGAGACAGGGATACACGAGCAGTACTTC. As protein: CASSQGETGIHEQYF.

V and J are TRBV7-2 and TRBJ2-7; D is unresolved. Looked up from germline, CDR1 is SGHTA and CDR2 is FQGNSA. This CDR3 region has 13 residues. The V and J ends lost 4 bases and 0 bases respectively, with 7 bases between them. The CDR3 reads CASSSPGSYEQYF. In nucleotides, the CDR3 is TGTGCCAGCAGCTCACCCGGCTCCTACGAGCAGTACTTC.

This chain uses TRBV7-9 with TRBJ2-7; TRBD1 aligns across 9 bases. Trimming removed 2 bases from V and 5 bases from J; junction bases left unmatched: 10. Germline CDR1 SEHNR, CDR2 FQNEAQ (reference sequence). The CDR3 consists of 16 residues. CDR3 amino acids: CASSLIVQGAGDEQYF. In DNA form, the CDR3 reads TGTGCCAGCAGCTTAATTGTACAGGGGGCGGGAGACGAGCAGTACTTC.

For this clone: Its ends do not fully match the called genes, so a read error is possible. The chain is built from TRBV19 and TRBJ1-2, with a weak D call TRBD1 (6 bases). The CDR3 length is 16 residues. Per germline, CDR1 LNHDA and CDR2 SQIVND (reference sequence). CDR3 in DNA: TGTGCCAGTAGTACGGGGACTCGGGGGGCGAACCATCTACTTAACTTC. This encodes CASSTGTRGANHLLNF.

This clone was recorded a few times. This sequence joins TRBV10-3 and TRBJ1-3; possible D gene TRBD1, 6 bases. The CDR3 spans 14 residues. CDR1 is ENHRY, CDR2 SYGVKD, per germline. V was trimmed by 9 bases and J by 0 bases, leaving 12 bases between them. The CDR3, as DNA: TGTGCCATAGAGGGGGTTAGCTCTGGAAACACCATATATTTT. Amino acid sequence: CAIEGVSSGNTIYF.